Listed below are T cell receptor beta chains from one sample, sequenced in a study of T cell responses to AZD1222 COVID-19 vaccine. The method was immunoSEQ multiplex PCR; TCRdb's version includes in-frame clones alone and lacks a portion of them. In the table there are under 150,000 clones, over 90% of which are singletons. Sequenced here: peripheral blood, sampled on day 0 of AZD1222 vaccination. These receptors came from an adult in good health. Both conserved end residues are part of each CDR3. A D gene is named only where the DNA matches it firmly. Clone size appears in some rows only: once, few, many, or a class for an expanded clone.

D,J,size,V,CDR3,DNA
-,TRBJ2-7,once,TRBV2,CASSPSLVLLGEQYF,TGTGCCAGCAGTCCCTCCTTAGTCTTGCTAGGCGAGCAGTACTTC
-,TRBJ1-2,-,TRBV7-8,CASTGHEGVNYGYTF,TGTGCCAGCACCGGTCACGAGGGGGTTAACTATGGCTACACCTTC
-,TRBJ2-5,-,TRBV5-5,CASSSYTGVGGETQYF,TGTGCCAGCAGCAGCTATACAGGGGTGGGAGGAGAGACCCAGTACTTC
-,TRBJ2-7,-,TRBV19,CASSGGSEQYF,TGTGCCAGTAGTGGGGGGTCCGAGCAGTACTTC
-,TRBJ1-4,-,TRBV25-1,CASSDPPGEKLFF,TGTGCCAGCAGTGATCCGCCTGGGGAAAAACTGTTTTTT
-,TRBJ1-4,-,TRBV5-4,CASSFGRGTNEKLFF,TGTGCCAGCAGCTTCGGACGAGGAACTAATGAAAAACTGTTTTTT
-,TRBJ1-1,-,TRBV7-9,CASSSVKDTEAFF,TGTGCCAGCAGCTCGGTCAAGGACACTGAAGCTTTCTTT
TRBD2,TRBJ2-7,-,TRBV3-1/TRBV3-2,CASSPSTSGGAYEQYF,TGTGCCAGCAGCCCGTCGACTAGCGGGGGGGCCTACGAGCAGTACTTC
-,TRBJ2-7,few,TRBV6-1,CASSESDGQPSYEQYF,TGTGCCAGCAGTGAATCTGACGGGCAGCCCTCCTACGAGCAGTACTTC
-,TRBJ1-4,-,TRBV21-1,CASSKTGTDPRPTNEKLFF,TGTGCCAGCAGCAAAACGGGGACGGATCCCAGACCAACTAATGAAAAACTGTTTTTT
-,TRBJ1-2,-,TRBV19,CASSITQQYYGYTF,TGTGCCAGTAGCATCACCCAACAGTACTATGGCTACACCTTC
-,TRBJ2-7,-,TRBV6-6,CASRRGAGLSYEQYF,TGTGCCAGCAGAAGGGGTGCAGGGCTCTCCTACGAGCAGTACTTC
-,TRBJ1-2,-,TRBV27,CASSSRPGRLYGYTF,TGTGCCAGCAGTTCACGCCCGGGGCGCCTCTATGGCTACACCTTC
-,TRBJ1-5,-,TRBV6-5,CASSPERAWQPQHF,TGTGCCAGCAGCCCGGAGAGGGCCTGGCAGCCCCAGCATTTT
-,TRBJ2-1,-,TRBV2,CASSVDGGENNEQFF,TGTGCCAGCAGTGTTGATGGCGGGGAGAACAATGAGCAGTTCTTC
-,TRBJ2-4,-,TRBV12-3/TRBV12-4,CASGQTNIQYF,TGTGCCAGCGGCCAAACGAACATTCAGTACTTC
-,TRBJ2-2,-,TRBV11-2,CASSTRDGDTGELFF,TGTGCCAGCAGCACCCGGGACGGCGACACCGGGGAGCTGTTTTTT
-,TRBJ1-1,-,TRBV11-2,CASSLSRTTEAFF,TGTGCCAGCAGCTTATCCAGGACGACTGAAGCTTTCTTT
-,TRBJ2-5,-,TRBV19,CASSIWAEDYQETQYF,TGTGCCAGTAGTATCTGGGCGGAGGATTACCAAGAGACCCAGTACTTC
-,TRBJ2-5,-,TRBV29-1,CSVESGLGRETQYF,TGCAGCGTTGAGTCCGGGTTGGGCCGAGAGACCCAGTACTTC
TRBD1,TRBJ1-1,-,TRBV2,CASSSGTGAFF,TGTGCCAGCAGCTCCGGGACAGGGGCTTTCTTT
-,TRBJ1-1,-,TRBV27,CASSLRRLNTEAFF,TGTGCCAGCAGCCTAAGACGGCTAAACACTGAAGCTTTCTTT
-,TRBJ2-3,-,TRBV6-6,CASRSSGGTDTQYF,TGTGCCAGCAGGTCCTCCGGGGGCACAGATACGCAGTATTTT
TRBD1,TRBJ1-6,-,TRBV7-3,CASSLRGGTGGGNSPLHF,TGTGCCAGCAGCTTAAGAGGCGGGACAGGGGGAGGTAATTCACCCCTCCACTTT
-,TRBJ1-6,-,TRBV5-6,CASSLRPNTPPLHF,TGTGCCAGCAGCTTGCGGCCAAACACACCACCCCTCCACTTT
-,TRBJ1-6,-,TRBV5-1,CASSLDVRSPLHF,TGCGCCAGCAGCTTGGACGTTCGTTCACCCCTCCACTTT
-,TRBJ1-5,-,TRBV30,CAWSVRGMGGNQPQHF,TGTGCCTGGAGTGTAAGGGGAATGGGAGGCAATCAGCCCCAGCATTTT
-,TRBJ2-1,-,TRBV5-1,CASSLSVEQFF,TGCGCCAGCAGCTTGAGCGTTGAGCAGTTCTTC
-,TRBJ1-5,-,TRBV27,CASSLVWTGNQPQHF,TGTGCCAGCAGTTTAGTGTGGACGGGAAATCAGCCCCAGCATTTT
TRBD1,TRBJ1-2,-,TRBV9,CASSVGQGNYGYTF,TGTGCCAGCAGCGTCGGACAGGGAAACTATGGCTACACCTTC
TRBD1,TRBJ1-4,-,TRBV29-1,CSVGQGHDEKLFF,TGCAGCGTGGGACAGGGCCATGATGAAAAACTGTTTTTT
TRBD1,TRBJ2-7,-,TRBV7-2,CASSSSATGGLGQYF,TGTGCCAGCAGCTCCTCCGCGACAGGGGGCCTCGGGCAGTACTTC